This T cell receptor beta chain is drawn from a study of cytomegalovirus exposure and HLA in healthy donors. The PCR used 60 Vbeta and 13 Jbeta primers. Profiled with immunoSEQ multiplex PCR; TCRdb holds only in-frame clones, not every one. The sample lists over 40,000 clones, 72% seen once, with 5.5% to 7% in the top ten. This CDR3 is 14 amino acids long. Germline loops: CDR1 GTSNPN, CDR2 SVGIG (reference sequence). The J segment lost 2 bases and the V segment lost 1 base, leaving 1 base of the junction unmatched. What was sequenced was PBMCs. The receptor was isolated from a man under 40 in good health and CMV-seronegative. The chain links TRBV30 to TRBJ2-5, with 10 bases that match TRBD1. This chain's CDR3 is CAWSGDRGQETQYF. The CDR3 region has the DNA TGTGCCTGGAGTGGGGACAGGGGTCAAGAGACCCAGTACTTC.